Sequencing of this TCR beta chain was carried out in a study of PD-1 blockade in classical Hodgkin lymphoma. Whole-study results and caveats: Relative to healthy donors, newly diagnosed patients reportedly had lower baseline TCR diversity, which was reported as lower still in relapsed/refractory patients. Nothing has yet pinned down what causes the repertoire differences, possibly disease activity or prior therapy.

As to time point: newly diagnosed, previously untreated cHL patient sample. Comparison came from newly diagnosed, untreated classical Hodgkin lymphoma PBMCs. The germline V gene encodes CDR1 MNHNS and CDR2 SASEGT. Trimming removed 11 bases at V and 4 bases at J, with 14 bases between. The CDR3 length is 12 residues. About this clone itself: Its antigen remains unidentified.

Measured with immunoSEQ multiplex PCR; TCRdb has only the in-frame clones, and not every one. The data show tens of thousands of clones, roughly 93% seen once. This receptor was identified in a human donor with classical Hodgkin lymphoma. The sequencing sample was made of peripheral blood mononuclear cells (PBMCs). The chain combines TRBV6-1 with TRBJ1-1, with D tentatively TRBD1 (5 bases). The CDR3, as DNA: TGTGCCTACAGGAAGGGTACCACTGAAGCTTTCTTT. Translation: CAYRKGTTEAFF.